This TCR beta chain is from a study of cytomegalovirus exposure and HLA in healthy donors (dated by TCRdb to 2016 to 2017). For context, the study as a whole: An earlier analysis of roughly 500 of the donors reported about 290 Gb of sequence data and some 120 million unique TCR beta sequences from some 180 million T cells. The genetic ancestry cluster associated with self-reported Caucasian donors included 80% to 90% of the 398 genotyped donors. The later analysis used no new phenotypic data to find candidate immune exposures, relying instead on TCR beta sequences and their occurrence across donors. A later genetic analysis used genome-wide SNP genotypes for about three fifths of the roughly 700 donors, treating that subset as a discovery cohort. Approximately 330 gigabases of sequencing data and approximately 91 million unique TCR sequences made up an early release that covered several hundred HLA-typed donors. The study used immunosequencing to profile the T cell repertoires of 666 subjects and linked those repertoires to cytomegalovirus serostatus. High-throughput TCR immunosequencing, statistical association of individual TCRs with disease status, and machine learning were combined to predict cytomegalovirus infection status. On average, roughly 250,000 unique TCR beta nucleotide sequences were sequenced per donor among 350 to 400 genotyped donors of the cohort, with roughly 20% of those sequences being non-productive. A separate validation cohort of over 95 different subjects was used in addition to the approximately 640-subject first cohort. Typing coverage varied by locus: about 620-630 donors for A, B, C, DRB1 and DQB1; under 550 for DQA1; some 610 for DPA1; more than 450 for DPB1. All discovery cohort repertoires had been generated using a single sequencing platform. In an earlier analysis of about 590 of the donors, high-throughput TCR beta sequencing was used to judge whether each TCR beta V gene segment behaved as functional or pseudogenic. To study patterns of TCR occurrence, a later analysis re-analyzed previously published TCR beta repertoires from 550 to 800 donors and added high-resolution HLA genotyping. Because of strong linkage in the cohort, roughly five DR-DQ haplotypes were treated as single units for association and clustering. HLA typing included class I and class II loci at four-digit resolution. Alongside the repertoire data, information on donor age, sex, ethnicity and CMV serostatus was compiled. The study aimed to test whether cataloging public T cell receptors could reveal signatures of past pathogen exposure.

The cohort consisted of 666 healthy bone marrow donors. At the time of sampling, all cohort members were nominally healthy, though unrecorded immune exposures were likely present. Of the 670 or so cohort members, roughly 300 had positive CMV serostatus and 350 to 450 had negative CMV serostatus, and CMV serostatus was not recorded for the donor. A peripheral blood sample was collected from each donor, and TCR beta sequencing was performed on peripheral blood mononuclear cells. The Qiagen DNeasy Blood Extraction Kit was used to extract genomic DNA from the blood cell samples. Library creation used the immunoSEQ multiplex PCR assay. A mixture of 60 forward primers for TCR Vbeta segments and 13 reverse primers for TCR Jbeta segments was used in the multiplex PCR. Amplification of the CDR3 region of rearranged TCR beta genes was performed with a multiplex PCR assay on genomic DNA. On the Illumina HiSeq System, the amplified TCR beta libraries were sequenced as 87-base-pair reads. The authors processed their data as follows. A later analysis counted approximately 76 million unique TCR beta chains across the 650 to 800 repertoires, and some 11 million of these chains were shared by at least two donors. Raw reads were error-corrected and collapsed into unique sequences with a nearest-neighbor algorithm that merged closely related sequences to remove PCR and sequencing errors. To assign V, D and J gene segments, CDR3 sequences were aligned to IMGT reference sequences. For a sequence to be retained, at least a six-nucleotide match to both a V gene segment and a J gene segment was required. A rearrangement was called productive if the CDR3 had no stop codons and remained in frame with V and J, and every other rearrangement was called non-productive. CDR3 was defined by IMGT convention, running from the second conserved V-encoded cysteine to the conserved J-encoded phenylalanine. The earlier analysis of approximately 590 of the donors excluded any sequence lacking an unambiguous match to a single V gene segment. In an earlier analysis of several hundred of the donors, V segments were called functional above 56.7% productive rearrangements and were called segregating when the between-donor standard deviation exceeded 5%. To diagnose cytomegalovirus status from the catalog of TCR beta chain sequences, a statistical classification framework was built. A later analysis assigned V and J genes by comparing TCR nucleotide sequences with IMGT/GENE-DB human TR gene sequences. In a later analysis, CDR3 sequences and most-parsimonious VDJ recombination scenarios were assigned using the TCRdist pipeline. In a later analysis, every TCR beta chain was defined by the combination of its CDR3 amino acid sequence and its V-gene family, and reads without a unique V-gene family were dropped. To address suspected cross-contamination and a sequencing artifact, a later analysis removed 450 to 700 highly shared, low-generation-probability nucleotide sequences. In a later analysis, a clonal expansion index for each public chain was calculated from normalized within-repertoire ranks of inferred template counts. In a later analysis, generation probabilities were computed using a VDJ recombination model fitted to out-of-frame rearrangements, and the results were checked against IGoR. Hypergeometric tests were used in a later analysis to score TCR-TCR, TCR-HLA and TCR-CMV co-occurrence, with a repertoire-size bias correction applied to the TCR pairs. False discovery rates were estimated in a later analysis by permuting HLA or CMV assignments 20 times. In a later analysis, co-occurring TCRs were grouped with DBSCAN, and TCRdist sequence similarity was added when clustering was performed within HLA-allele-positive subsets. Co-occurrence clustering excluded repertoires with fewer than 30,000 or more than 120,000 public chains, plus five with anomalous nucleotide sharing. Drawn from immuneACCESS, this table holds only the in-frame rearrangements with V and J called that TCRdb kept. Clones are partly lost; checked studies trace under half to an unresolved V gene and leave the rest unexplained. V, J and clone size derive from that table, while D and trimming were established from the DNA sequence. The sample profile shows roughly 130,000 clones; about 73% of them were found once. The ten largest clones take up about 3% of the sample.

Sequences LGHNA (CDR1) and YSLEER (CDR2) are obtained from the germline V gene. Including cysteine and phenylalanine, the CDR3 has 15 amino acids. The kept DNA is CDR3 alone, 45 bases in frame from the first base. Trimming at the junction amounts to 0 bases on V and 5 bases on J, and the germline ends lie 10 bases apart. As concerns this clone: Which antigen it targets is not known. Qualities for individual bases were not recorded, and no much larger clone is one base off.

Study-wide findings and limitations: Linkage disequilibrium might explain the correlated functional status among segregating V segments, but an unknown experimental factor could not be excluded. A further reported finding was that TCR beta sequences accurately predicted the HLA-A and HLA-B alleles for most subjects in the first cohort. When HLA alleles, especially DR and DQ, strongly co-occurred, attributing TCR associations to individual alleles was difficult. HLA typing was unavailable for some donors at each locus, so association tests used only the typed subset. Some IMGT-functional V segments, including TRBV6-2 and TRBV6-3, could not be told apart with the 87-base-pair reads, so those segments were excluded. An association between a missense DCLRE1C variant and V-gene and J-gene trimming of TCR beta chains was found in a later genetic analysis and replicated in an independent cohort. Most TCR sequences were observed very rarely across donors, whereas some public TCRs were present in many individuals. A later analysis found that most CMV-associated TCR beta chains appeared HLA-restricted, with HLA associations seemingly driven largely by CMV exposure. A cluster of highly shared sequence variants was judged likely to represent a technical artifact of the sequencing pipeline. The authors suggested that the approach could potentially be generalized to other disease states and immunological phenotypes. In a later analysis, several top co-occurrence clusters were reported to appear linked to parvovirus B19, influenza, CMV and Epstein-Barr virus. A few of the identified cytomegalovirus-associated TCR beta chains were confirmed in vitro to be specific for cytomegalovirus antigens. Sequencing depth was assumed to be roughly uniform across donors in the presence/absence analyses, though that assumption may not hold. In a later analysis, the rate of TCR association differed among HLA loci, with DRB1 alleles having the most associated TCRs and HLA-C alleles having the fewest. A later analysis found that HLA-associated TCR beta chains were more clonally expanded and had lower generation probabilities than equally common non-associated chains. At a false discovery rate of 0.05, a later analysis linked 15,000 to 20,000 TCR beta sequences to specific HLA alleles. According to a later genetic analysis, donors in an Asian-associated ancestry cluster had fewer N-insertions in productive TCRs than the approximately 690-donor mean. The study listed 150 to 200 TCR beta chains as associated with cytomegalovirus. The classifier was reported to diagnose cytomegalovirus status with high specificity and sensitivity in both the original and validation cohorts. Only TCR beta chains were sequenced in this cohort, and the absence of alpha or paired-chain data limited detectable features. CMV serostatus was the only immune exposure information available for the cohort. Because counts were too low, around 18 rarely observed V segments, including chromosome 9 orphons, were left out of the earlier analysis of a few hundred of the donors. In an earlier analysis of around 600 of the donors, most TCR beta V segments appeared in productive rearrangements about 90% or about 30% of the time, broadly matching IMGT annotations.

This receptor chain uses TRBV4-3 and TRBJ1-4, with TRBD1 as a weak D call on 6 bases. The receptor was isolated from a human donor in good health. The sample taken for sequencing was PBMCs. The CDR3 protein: CASSQEGGRNEKLFF. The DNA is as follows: TGCGCCAGCAGCCAAGAAGGGGGTAGGAATGAAAAACTGTTTTTT.